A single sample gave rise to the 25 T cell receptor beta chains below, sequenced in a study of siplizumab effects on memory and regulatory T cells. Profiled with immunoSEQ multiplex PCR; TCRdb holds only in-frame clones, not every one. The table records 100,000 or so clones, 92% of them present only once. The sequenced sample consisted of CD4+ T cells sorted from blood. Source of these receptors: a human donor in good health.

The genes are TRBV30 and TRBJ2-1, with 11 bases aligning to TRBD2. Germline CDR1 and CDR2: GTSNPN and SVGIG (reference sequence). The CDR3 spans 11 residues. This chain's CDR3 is CSSGRAHEQFF. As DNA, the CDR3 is TGTAGTAGCGGGAGGGCCCATGAGCAGTTCTTC.

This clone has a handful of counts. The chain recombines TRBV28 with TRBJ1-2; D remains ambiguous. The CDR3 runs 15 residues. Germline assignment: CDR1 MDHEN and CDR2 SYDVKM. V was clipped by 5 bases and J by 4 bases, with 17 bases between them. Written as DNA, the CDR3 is TGTGCCAGCAGTCCATCAACCACTGGCAGCTATGGCTACACCTTC. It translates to CASSPSTTGSYGYTF.

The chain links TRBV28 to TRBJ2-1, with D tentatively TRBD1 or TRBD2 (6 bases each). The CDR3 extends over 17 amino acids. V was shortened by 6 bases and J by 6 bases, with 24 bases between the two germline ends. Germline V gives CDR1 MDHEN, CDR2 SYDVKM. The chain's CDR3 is CASRRGSGTRGSNEQFF. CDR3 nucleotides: TGTGCCAGCAGGCGGGGATCCGGGACACGGGGGTCCAATGAGCAGTTCTTC.

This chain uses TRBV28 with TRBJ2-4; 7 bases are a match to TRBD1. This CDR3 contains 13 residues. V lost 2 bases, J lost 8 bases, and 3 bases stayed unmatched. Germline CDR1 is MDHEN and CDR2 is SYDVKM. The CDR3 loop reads CASSLDRVDIQYF. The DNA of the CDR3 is TGTGCCAGCAGTTTAGACAGGGTGGACATTCAGTACTTC. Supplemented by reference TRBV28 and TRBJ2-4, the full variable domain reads DVKVTQSSRYLVKRTGEKVFLECVQDMDHENMFWYRQDPGLGLRLIYFSYDVKMKEKGDIPEGYSVSREKKERFSLILESASTNQTSMYLCASSLDRVDIQYFGAGTRLSVL.

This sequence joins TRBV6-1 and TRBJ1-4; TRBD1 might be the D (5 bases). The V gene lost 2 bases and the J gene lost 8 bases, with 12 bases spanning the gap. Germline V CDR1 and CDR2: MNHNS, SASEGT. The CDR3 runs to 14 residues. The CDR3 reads CASSETRVGEKLFF. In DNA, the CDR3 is TGTGCCAGCAGTGAAACCAGGGTAGGGGAAAAACTGTTTTTT.

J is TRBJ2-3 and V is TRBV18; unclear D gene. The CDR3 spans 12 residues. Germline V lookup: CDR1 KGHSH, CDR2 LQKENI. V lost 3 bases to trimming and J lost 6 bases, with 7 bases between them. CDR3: CASSPSSDTQYF. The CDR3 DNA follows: TGTGCCAGCTCACCGTCGTCTGATACGCAGTATTTT.

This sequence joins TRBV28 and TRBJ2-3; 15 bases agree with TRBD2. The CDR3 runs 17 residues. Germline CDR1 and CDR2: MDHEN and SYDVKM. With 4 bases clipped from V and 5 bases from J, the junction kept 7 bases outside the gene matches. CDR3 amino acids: CASSSPGTSGRRDTQYF. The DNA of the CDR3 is TGTGCCAGCAGTTCCCCCGGGACTAGCGGGAGGAGAGATACGCAGTATTTT.

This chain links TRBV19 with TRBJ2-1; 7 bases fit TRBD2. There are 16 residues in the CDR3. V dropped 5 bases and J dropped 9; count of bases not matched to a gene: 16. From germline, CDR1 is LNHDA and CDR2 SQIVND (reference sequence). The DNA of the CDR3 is TGTGCCAGTAGTTGGGCTACAGCGGGAACGGCAGGTGAGCAGTTCTTC. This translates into CASSWATAGTAGEQFF.

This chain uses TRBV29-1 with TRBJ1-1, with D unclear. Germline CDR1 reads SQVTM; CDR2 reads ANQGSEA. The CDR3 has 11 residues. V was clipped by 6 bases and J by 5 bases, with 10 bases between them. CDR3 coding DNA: TGCAGCGTACTGATCCAGACTGAAGCTTTCTTT. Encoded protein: CSVLIQTEAFF.

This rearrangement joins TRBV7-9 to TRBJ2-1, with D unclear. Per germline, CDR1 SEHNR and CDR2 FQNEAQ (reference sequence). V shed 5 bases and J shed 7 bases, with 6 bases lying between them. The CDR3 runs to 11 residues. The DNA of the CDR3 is TGTGCCAGCAGCCTCCTTAATGAGCAGTTCTTC. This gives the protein CASSLLNEQFF.

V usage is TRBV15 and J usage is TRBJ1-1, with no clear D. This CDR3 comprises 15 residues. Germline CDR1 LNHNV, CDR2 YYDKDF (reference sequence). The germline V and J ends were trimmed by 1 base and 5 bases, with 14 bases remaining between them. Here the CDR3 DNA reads TGTGCCACCAGCAGAGGACTGGGAAGGTGGACTGAAGCTTTCTTT. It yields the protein CATSRGLGRWTEAFF.

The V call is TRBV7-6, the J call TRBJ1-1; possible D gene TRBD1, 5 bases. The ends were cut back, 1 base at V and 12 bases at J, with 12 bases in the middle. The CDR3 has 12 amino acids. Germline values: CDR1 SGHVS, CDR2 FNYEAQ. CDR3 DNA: TGTGCCAGCAGCTTAGGGGCAGGGCTGCCTTTCTTT. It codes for CASSLGAGLPFF.

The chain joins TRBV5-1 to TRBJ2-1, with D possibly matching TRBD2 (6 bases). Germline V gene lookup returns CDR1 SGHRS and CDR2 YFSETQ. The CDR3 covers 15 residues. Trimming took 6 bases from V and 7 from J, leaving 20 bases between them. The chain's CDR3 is CASIAGGYAQNEQFF. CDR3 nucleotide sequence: TGCGCCAGCATTGCTGGAGGGTACGCCCAAAATGAGCAGTTCTTC.

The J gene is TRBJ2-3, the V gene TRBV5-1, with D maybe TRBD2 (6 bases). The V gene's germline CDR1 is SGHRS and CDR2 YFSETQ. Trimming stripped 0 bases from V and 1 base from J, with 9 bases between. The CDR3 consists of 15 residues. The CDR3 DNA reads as TGCGCCAGCAGCTTGGTTGTAGCGGGCACAGATACGCAGTATTTT. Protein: CASSLVVAGTDTQYF.

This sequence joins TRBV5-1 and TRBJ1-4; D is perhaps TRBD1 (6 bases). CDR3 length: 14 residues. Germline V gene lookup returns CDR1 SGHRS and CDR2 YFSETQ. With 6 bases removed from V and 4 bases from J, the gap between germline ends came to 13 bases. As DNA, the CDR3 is TGCGCCAGCAAACCGGGACACAGTAATGAAAAACTGTTTTTT. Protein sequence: CASKPGHSNEKLFF.

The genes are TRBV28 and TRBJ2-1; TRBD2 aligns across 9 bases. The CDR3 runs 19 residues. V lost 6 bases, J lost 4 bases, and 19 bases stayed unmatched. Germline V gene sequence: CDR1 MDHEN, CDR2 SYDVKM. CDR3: CASSPRAGREGRLYNEQFF. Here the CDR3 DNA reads TGTGCCAGCAGCCCCAGGGCAGGGCGGGAGGGCCGTCTGTACAATGAGCAGTTCTTC.

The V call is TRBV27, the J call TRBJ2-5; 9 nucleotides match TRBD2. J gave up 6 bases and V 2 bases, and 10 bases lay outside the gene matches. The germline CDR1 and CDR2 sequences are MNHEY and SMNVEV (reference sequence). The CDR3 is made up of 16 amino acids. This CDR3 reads CASSLQGDSGRQTQYF. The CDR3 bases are TGTGCCAGCAGTTTACAGGGTGATAGCGGGAGACAGACCCAGTACTTC.

Written as DNA, the CDR3 is TGCGCCAGCAGCCCGCTAATTGTGTATAGCAATCAGCCCCAGCATTTT. The encoded protein is CASSPLIVYSNQPQHF. The chain uses TRBV5-1 and TRBJ1-5, with D unclear. V was cut by 4 bases and J by 0 bases, with 14 bases left in between. Per the germline V gene, CDR1 is SGHRS and CDR2 is YFSETQ. This CDR3 is 16 amino acids long.

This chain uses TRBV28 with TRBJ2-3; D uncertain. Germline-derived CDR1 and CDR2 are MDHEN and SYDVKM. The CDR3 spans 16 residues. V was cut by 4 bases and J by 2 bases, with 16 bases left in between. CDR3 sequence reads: CASSSLVRTNTDTQYF. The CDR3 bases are TGTGCCAGCAGTTCGTTGGTCAGAACAAACACAGATACGCAGTATTTT. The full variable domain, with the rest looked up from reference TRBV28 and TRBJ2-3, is DVKVTQSSRYLVKRTGEKVFLECVQDMDHENMFWYRQDPGLGLRLIYFSYDVKMKEKGDIPEGYSVSREKKERFSLILESASTNQTSMYLCASSSLVRTNTDTQYFGPGTRLTVL.

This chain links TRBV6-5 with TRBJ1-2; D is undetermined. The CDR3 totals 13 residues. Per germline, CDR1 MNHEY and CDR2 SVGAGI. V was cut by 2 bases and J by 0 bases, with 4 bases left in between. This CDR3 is CASSYLSNYGYTF. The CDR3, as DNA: TGTGCCAGCAGTTACCTGTCTAACTATGGCTACACCTTC.

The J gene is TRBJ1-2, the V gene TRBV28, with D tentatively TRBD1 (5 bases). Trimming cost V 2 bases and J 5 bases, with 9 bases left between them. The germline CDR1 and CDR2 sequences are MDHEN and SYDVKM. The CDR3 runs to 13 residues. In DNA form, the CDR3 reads TGTGCCAGCAGTTTAGACAGAAAATATGGCTACACCTTC. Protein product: CASSLDRKYGYTF.

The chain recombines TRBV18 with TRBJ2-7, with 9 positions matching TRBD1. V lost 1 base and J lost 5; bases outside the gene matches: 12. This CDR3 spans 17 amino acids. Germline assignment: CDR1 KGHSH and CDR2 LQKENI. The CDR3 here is CASSPQRPGQGNHEQYF. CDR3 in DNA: TGTGCCAGCTCACCACAACGTCCGGGACAGGGTAATCACGAGCAGTACTTC.

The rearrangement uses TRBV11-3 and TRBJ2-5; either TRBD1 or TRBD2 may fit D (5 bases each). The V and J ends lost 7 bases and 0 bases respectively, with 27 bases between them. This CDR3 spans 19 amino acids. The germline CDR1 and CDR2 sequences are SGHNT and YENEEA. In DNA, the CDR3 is TGTGCCAGCATCGACTTCTACCGTCGGGGCAGGAGAAACCAAGAGACCCAGTACTTC. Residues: CASIDFYRRGRRNQETQYF.

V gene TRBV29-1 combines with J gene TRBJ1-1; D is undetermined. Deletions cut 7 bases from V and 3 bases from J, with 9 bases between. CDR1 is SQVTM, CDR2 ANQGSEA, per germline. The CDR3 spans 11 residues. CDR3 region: CSGSLDTEAFF. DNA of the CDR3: TGCAGCGGATCGCTGGACACTGAAGCTTTCTTT.

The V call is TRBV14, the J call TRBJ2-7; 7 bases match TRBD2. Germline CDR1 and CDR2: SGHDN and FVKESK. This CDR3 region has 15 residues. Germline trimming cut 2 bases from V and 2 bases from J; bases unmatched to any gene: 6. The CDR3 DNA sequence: TGTGCCAGCAGCCAATTCGGGAGGCCGACCTACGAGCAGTACTTC. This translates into CASSQFGRPTYEQYF.